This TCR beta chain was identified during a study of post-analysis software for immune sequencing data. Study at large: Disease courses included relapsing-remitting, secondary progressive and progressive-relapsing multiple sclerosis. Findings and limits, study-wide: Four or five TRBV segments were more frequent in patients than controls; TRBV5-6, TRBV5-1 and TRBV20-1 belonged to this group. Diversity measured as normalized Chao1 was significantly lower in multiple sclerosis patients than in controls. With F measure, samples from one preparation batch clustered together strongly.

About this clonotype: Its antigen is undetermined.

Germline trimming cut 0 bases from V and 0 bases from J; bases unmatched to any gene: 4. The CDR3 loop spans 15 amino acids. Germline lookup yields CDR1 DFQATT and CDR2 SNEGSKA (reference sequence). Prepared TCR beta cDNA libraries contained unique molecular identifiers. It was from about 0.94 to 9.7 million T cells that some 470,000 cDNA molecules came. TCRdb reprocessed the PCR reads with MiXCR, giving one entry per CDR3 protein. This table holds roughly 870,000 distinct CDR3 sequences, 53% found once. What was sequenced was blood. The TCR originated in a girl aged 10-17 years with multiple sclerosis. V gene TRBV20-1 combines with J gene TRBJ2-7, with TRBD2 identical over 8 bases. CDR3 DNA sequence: TGCAGTGCTAGAGAGCCTAGCGGGCCCTCCTACGAGCAGTACTTC. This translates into CSAREPSGPSYEQYF.